This T cell receptor beta chain was retrieved from a study of cytomegalovirus exposure and HLA in healthy donors. Whole-study findings and limits: Later, an analysis showed that TCR beta chains associated with HLA were more clonally expanded than others that were equally common.

J was trimmed by 5 bases and V by 7 bases; bases with no gene match: 11. Germline V gives CDR1 LNHDA, CDR2 SQIVND (reference sequence). This CDR3 contains 16 residues. The PCR was carried out with 60 Vbeta primers and 13 Jbeta primers. The method was immunoSEQ multiplex PCR; TCRdb's version includes in-frame clones alone and lacks a portion of them. The profile covers approximately 250,000 clones, with around 80% appearing a single time and 0.4% to 0.6% taken by the ten largest. Concerning this clone itself: What it binds is unknown.

This chain connects TRBV19 to TRBJ1-4; TRBD1 matches 9 bases. The sequenced sample consisted of PBMCs. The sequence came from a boy younger than 18 in good health and CMV-seronegative. The CDR3 is CASNHIKGQGNEKLFF. CDR3 nucleotides: TGTGCCAGTAATCACATAAAAGGACAGGGGAATGAAAAACTGTTTTTT.